The rows below give T cell receptor beta chains drawn from one sample of a study of cytomegalovirus exposure and HLA in healthy donors. Sequenced by immunoSEQ multiplex PCR; TCRdb stores in-frame clones only, minus some. The sample shows roughly 150,000 clones, about four fifths of them seen only once. Sequencing was performed on PBMCs. Receptors originate from a man aged 30 to 39 in good health and CMV-seropositive. CDR3s include the opening cysteine and the closing phenylalanine or tryptophan. Each record gives: J gene, V gene, CDR3 protein.

J: TRBJ1-4; V: TRBV30; CDR3: CASHHGDEKLFF
J: TRBJ1-2; V: TRBV30; CDR3: CAWSKGTGVPPAYGYTF
J: TRBJ2-1; V: TRBV6-6; CDR3: CASSYSTGNEQFF
J: TRBJ2-3; V: TRBV6-1; CDR3: CASSEGQGPSTDTQYF
J: TRBJ2-7; V: TRBV19; CDR3: CASSVTGGLGVEQYF
J: TRBJ1-1; V: TRBV28; CDR3: CASSPSGTGISEAFF
J: TRBJ2-7; V: TRBV18; CDR3: CASSPRASVHEQYF
J: TRBJ1-5; V: TRBV9; CDR3: CASSAAGEVRQPQHF
J: TRBJ1-1; V: TRBV7-2; CDR3: CASSSVTGVTEAFF
J: TRBJ2-7; V: TRBV11-3; CDR3: CASSLGQGSEQYF
J: TRBJ2-3; V: TRBV28; CDR3: CASSPAGLAADTQYF
J: TRBJ2-1; V: TRBV6-1; CDR3: CASSVLNEQFF
J: TRBJ1-5; V: TRBV7-2; CDR3: CASSRTSDYSNQPQHF
J: TRBJ2-3; V: TRBV9; CDR3: CASSPWGRHGDTQYF
J: TRBJ2-2; V: TRBV10-3; CDR3: CAISESLDRGTGELFF
J: TRBJ2-3; V: TRBV6-1; CDR3: CASARGGNTDTQYF
J: TRBJ2-7; V: TRBV4-1; CDR3: CASSQVPTSGSVYEQYF
J: TRBJ1-2; V: TRBV28; CDR3: CASSLRGYTF
J: TRBJ2-5; V: TRBV6-5; CDR3: CASSYAWSPETQYF
J: TRBJ2-1; V: TRBV6-1; CDR3: CASQTSGGSYNEQFF
J: TRBJ1-2; V: TRBV4-1; CDR3: CASSQVGDRGESYTF
J: TRBJ1-2; V: TRBV18; CDR3: CASSPTGVDGYTF
J: TRBJ1-2; V: TRBV6-5; CDR3: CASRRDRGYGYTF
J: TRBJ2-7; V: TRBV20-1; CDR3: CSATVSYEQYF
J: TRBJ2-2; V: TRBV25-1; CDR3: CASSGTGAGGTGELFF
J: TRBJ2-3; V: TRBV10-3; CDR3: CAISESGQGRGDTQYF
J: TRBJ1-2; V: TRBV19; CDR3: CASRWGQGNYGYTF
J: TRBJ2-7; V: TRBV28; CDR3: CASTPGGTASYEQYF
J: TRBJ2-7; V: TRBV2; CDR3: CASREYAAYEQYF
J: TRBJ2-7; V: TRBV19; CDR3: CASSITGGRAADEQYF
J: TRBJ1-1; V: TRBV4-3; CDR3: CASSYRLQRLLKDMNTEAFF
J: TRBJ2-3; V: TRBV7-7; CDR3: CASSLDGAGGADTQYF
J: TRBJ2-3; V: TRBV11-3; CDR3: CASSLERADTQYF
J: TRBJ2-7; V: TRBV2; CDR3: CASSVDRNEQYF
J: TRBJ1-2; V: TRBV29-1; CDR3: CSVGNRDYGYTF
J: TRBJ1-5; V: TRBV7-6; CDR3: CASSLGTQGPVTLHF
J: TRBJ2-1; V: TRBV7-3; CDR3: CASSLQGPGGDEQFF
J: TRBJ1-1; V: TRBV28; CDR3: CASSGGGFDTEAFF
J: TRBJ2-3; V: TRBV4-3; CDR3: CASSQAMSATQYF
J: TRBJ1-4; V: TRBV6-5; CDR3: CASSDGGDEKLFF
J: TRBJ1-4; V: TRBV10-3; CDR3: CATTGQVNEKLFF
J: TRBJ2-7; V: TRBV6-5; CDR3: CASSFTGDEQYF
J: TRBJ2-1; V: TRBV4-1; CDR3: CASSQDPAGEQFF
J: TRBJ2-5; V: TRBV29-1; CDR3: CSVQARASLYQETQYF
J: TRBJ2-7; V: TRBV6-6; CDR3: CASRVRENVGEQYF
J: TRBJ1-3; V: TRBV6-5; CDR3: CASSPRQGLGDTIYF
J: TRBJ1-5; V: TRBV28; CDR3: CASSLSPGDQHF
J: TRBJ1-2; V: TRBV28; CDR3: CASMKTGDYGYTF
J: TRBJ2-1; V: TRBV11-3; CDR3: CASSLDPGLAGGNEQFF
J: TRBJ1-3; V: TRBV7-3; CDR3: CASSLQGSSGNTIYF
J: TRBJ1-1; V: TRBV19; CDR3: CASNHRDRAGTEAFF
J: TRBJ2-1; V: TRBV19; CDR3: CASGEGLEVEQFF
J: TRBJ2-7; V: TRBV28; CDR3: CASTRTGGSYEQYF
J: TRBJ2-3; V: TRBV11-1; CDR3: CASSLSGQGTDTQYF
J: TRBJ2-5; V: TRBV29-1; CDR3: CSVGSGGGETQYF
J: TRBJ1-4; V: TRBV19; CDR3: CASSIDPARANEKLFF